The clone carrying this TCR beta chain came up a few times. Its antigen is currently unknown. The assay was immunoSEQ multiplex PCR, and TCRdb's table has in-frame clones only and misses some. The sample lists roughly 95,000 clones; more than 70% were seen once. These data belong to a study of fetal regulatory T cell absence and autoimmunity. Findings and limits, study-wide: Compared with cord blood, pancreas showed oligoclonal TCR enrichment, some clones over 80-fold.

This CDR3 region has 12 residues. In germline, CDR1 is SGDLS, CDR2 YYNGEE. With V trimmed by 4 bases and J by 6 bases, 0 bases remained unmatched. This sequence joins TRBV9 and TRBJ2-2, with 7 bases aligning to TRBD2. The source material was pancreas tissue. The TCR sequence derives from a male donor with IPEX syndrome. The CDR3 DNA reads TGTGCCAGCAGCACTAGCGCCGGGGAGCTGTTTTTT. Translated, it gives CASSTSAGELFF.